The present entry profiles one T cell receptor (beta chain) with its context. No antigen is known for it. The entry originates in a study of T cell responses to AZD1222 COVID-19 vaccine. Measured with immunoSEQ multiplex PCR; TCRdb has only the in-frame clones, and not every one. Of 75,000 to 85,000 clones in the sample, roughly 89% were seen once. Broader study findings: Targets within unmutated variant regions were reportedly found for nearly half of spike-specific TCRs. Repertoire collection took place solely once the T cell response had peaked.

The V segment lost 6 bases and the J segment 4 bases; nucleotides outside the gene matches: 4. Germline CDR1 reads SGHAT; CDR2 reads FQNNGV. The CDR3 has 15 residues. This chain links TRBV11-2 with TRBJ2-1, with 12 nucleotides matching TRBD2. This specimen was peripheral blood, taken 28 days after the second AZD1222 dose. This clonotype was obtained from an adult who received the AZD1222 COVID-19 vaccine. The CDR3 sequence is CASSRTSGGYNEQFF. Here the CDR3 DNA reads TGTGCCAGCAGTCGTACTAGCGGGGGGTACAATGAGCAGTTCTTC.